A single sample is the source of the 20 T cell receptor beta chains below, sequenced in a study of T cells expressing NK-cell markers. Reprocessing the 5' RACE reads, TCRdb reports a single entry for every CDR3 protein and omits DNA. The table gives roughly 390,000 distinct CDR3 sequences; the top ten clones make up roughly 10% of it. The sample comprised blood T cells: a sorted CD56 or NKG2C T cell subset, CD4+ or CD8+ T cells, or bulk PBMC T cells (not recorded which). These receptor sequences come from a woman between 50 and 59 years old in good health.

The chain carries TRBV9 and TRBJ1-1; TCRdb selects TRBD1, and the lack of DNA leaves this call unchecked. Germline CDR1 reads SGDLS; CDR2 reads YYNGEE. The CDR3 runs 15 residues. This CDR3 reads CASSVVSGGETEAFF.

The chain couples TRBV4-1 to TRBJ2-1; TCRdb picks TRBD2, but there is no DNA to check that call. The CDR3 has 19 residues. Germline assignment: CDR1 MGHRA and CDR2 YSYEKL. The CDR3 sequence is CASSQEDGVAGVRYNEQFF.

The chain links TRBV6-1 to TRBJ1-5. Per the germline V gene, CDR1 is MNHNS and CDR2 is SASEGT. This CDR3 comprises 14 residues. CDR3 in amino acids: CASSGRGKYQPQHF.

This chain joins TRBV7-9 and TRBJ2-3; TCRdb outputs TRBD2, but without DNA this stays unchecked. This CDR3 contains 17 residues. From germline, CDR1 is SEHNR and CDR2 FQNEAQ (reference sequence). The CDR3 region is CASSLRQLAGGPDTQYF.

The chain carries TRBV25-1 and TRBJ2-1; TCRdb names TRBD2, which stays unverified in the absence of DNA. The CDR3 consists of 15 residues. Germline V gene data show CDR1 as MGHDK and CDR2 as SYGVNS. The CDR3 loop reads CASSEEASGRGVRFF.

V usage is TRBV5-1 and J usage is TRBJ2-1; TCRdb's D call of TRBD2 is untestable without DNA. The germline V gene has CDR1 SGHRS and CDR2 YFSETQ. The CDR3 consists of 15 residues. CDR3 loop: CASSSTSWLINEQFF.

This chain joins TRBV19 and TRBJ1-1. This CDR3 comprises 13 residues. Germline V gene sequence: CDR1 LNHDA, CDR2 SQIVND (reference sequence). The CDR3 sequence is CASSTQAETEAFF.

This chain uses TRBV5-1 with TRBJ2-2; without DNA, the TCRdb call of TRBD2 cannot be checked. The CDR3 spans 16 residues. The germline gives CDR1 SGHRS, CDR2 YFSETQ. CDR3 residues: CASSPGLAGAVGELFF.

The V gene is TRBV20-1, the J gene TRBJ2-4; TCRdb's D gene call, TRBD1, goes unchecked for lack of DNA. This CDR3 comprises 17 residues. The germline gives CDR1 DFQATT, CDR2 SNEGSKA (reference sequence). The CDR3 reads CSAPMGGLGVSKNIQYF.

The rearrangement uses TRBV28 and TRBJ1-1; TCRdb selects TRBD1, and the lack of DNA leaves this call unchecked. The CDR3 spans 13 residues. The germline V gene has CDR1 MDHEN and CDR2 SYDVKM. The CDR3 protein is CASTVQGITEAFF. The full variable domain, with the rest looked up from reference TRBV28 and TRBJ1-1, is DVKVTQSSRYLVKRTGEKVFLECVQDMDHENMFWYRQDPGLGLRLIYFSYDVKMKEKGDIPEGYSVSREKKERFSLILESASTNQTSMYLCASTVQGITEAFFGQGTRLTVV.

This chain joins TRBV20-1 and TRBJ2-3; without DNA, the TCRdb call of TRBD2 cannot be checked. The CDR3 has 20 amino acids. CDR1 is DFQATT, CDR2 SNEGSKA, per germline (reference sequence). The CDR3 is CSASPLKDGTSGVSTDTQYF.

The J gene is TRBJ1-6, the V gene TRBV9. The V gene's germline CDR1 is SGDLS and CDR2 YYNGEE. The CDR3 spans 13 residues. The CDR3 protein is CASSALQNSPLHF.

The chain employs TRBV9 and TRBJ2-7; TCRdb calls TRBD1, which cannot be checked without DNA. This CDR3 comprises 15 residues. Germline loops: CDR1 SGDLS, CDR2 YYNGEE. The CDR3: CASSVEGTGASEQYF.

The chain employs TRBV7-9 and TRBJ2-5; the TCRdb call, TRBD2, lacks DNA for checking. Germline V gene lookup returns CDR1 SEHNR and CDR2 FQNEAQ (reference sequence). The CDR3 has 17 residues. CDR3 amino acids: CASSLTSGSGRQETQYF.

The genes are TRBV12-3 or TRBV12-4 and TRBJ2-5. The CDR3 has 14 residues. The CDR3 loop is CASSLLGTAETQYF.

J is TRBJ1-1 and V is TRBV5-1. From germline, CDR1 is SGHRS and CDR2 YFSETQ. This CDR3 has 15 amino acids. CDR3 sequence: CASSEGTGVVDEAFF.

V is TRBV30 and J is TRBJ2-7; TCRdb's D gene call, TRBD1, goes unchecked for lack of DNA. CDR3 size: 16 residues. Germline CDR1 reads GTSNPN; CDR2 reads SVGIG (reference sequence). This CDR3 reads CAWSVRGHQYIDEQYF.

V and J are TRBV4-2 and TRBJ2-2; TCRdb's D gene call, TRBD2, goes unchecked for lack of DNA. CDR3 length: 15 residues. Germline CDR1 is LGHNA and CDR2 is YNFKEQ. CDR3 residues: CASSRMGTSGGELFF.

The chain has TRBV12-3 or TRBV12-4 and TRBJ2-1; TCRdb's assignment of TRBD1 cannot be checked, as there is no DNA. The CDR3 is made up of 14 amino acids. The CDR3 spells CASSFRGGANEQFF.

The chain uses TRBV3-1 and TRBJ2-1; with no DNA, the TCRdb D assignment of TRBD2 cannot be verified. Germline loops: CDR1 LGHDT, CDR2 YNNKEL (reference sequence). This CDR3 is 15 amino acids long. The CDR3 reads CASSRGLLAYNEQFF.